The clone carrying this T cell receptor beta chain appeared a few times. Its target is not known. The data were obtained in a study of cytomegalovirus exposure and HLA in healthy donors. General study findings and limits: Many donors shared some public TCRs, even though most TCR sequences were rare.

In the PCR, 60 Vbeta and 13 Jbeta primers were used. Profiled with immunoSEQ multiplex PCR; TCRdb holds only in-frame clones, not every one. Among fewer than 90,000 clones listed, around three quarters were seen once. The CDR3 extends over 12 amino acids. Germline CDR1 reads LNHDA; CDR2 reads SQIVND (reference sequence). The J segment lost 8 bases and the V segment lost 6 bases, leaving 3 bases of the junction unmatched. This clonotype originated in a male donor in good health and CMV-seronegative. V is TRBV19 and J is TRBJ1-2; 10 bases are shared with TRBD1. Sequenced sample: PBMCs. For the CDR3, the DNA is TGTGCCAGTAGCCCGACAGGGGGCGGCTACACCTTC. Encoded protein: CASSPTGGGYTF.